This T cell receptor beta chain emerged from a study of patients and donors after allogeneic stem cell transplantation. V was pared by 3 bases and J by 6 bases, with 9 bases of the junction left unmatched. This CDR3 comprises 16 residues. Germline lookup yields CDR1 MNHEY and CDR2 SMNVEV (reference sequence). TCRdb reanalysed the RT-PCR reads using MiXCR and keeps one entry per CDR3 protein. This sample has about 410,000 distinct CDR3 sequences, with approximately 16% found just once. This chain connects TRBV27 to TRBJ2-1, with 9 positions matching TRBD1. The receptor comes from a human donor who was either an allogeneic HSCT recipient or a stem cell or donor lymphocyte infusion donor (not recorded which). It is not recorded whose cells these are; they may come from a transplant donor. Sequenced input: blood, either unsorted or a sorted T cell fraction (not recorded which). The CDR3: CASSLRRRQGGNEQFF. In DNA, the CDR3 is TGTGCCAGCAGTTTGAGGAGGCGACAGGGGGGCAATGAGCAGTTCTTC.